This TCR beta chain was observed in a study of cytomegalovirus exposure and HLA in healthy donors (dated by TCRdb to about 2017). About the full investigation: According to an earlier analysis of around 600 of the donors, about 179 million T cells yielded 100 million or so unique TCR beta sequences and about 300 Gb of sequence data. An early release covering roughly 640 HLA-typed donors comprised around 300 gigabases of sequencing data and 85 million to 100 million unique TCR sequences. Of the 350 to 450 genotyped donors, 75% to 85% were placed in the genetic ancestry cluster associated with self-reported Caucasian donors. The study was designed to test whether signatures of past pathogen exposure could be identified by cataloging public T cell receptors. The study used immunosequencing to profile the T cell repertoires of approximately 640 subjects and linked those repertoires to cytomegalovirus serostatus. A separate validation cohort of over 95 different subjects was used in addition to the roughly 640-subject first cohort. High-throughput TCR immunosequencing, statistical association of individual TCRs with disease status, and machine learning were combined to predict cytomegalovirus infection status. A later analysis re-analyzed previously published TCR beta repertoires from about 600 donors and added high-resolution HLA genotyping to study TCR occurrence patterns. In the later analysis, no new phenotypic data were used to find candidate immune exposures; instead, reliance was placed on TCR beta sequences and their occurrence across donors. In an earlier analysis of several hundred of the donors, high-throughput TCR beta sequencing was used to judge whether each TCR beta V gene segment behaved as functional or pseudogenic. Alongside the repertoire data, information on donor age, sex, ethnicity and CMV serostatus was compiled. A later genetic analysis used genome-wide SNP genotypes for about three fifths of the 666 donors, treating that subset as a discovery cohort. All discovery cohort repertoires had been generated using a single sequencing platform. Class I and class II HLA loci were covered by the typing at four-digit resolution. Typing coverage varied by locus: roughly 620-630 donors for A, B, C, DRB1 and DQB1; approximately 500 for DQA1; more than 600 for DPA1; approximately 470 for DPB1. Roughly five DR-DQ haplotypes were handled as single units for association and clustering, since linkage in the cohort was strong. On average, around 230,000 unique TCR beta nucleotide sequences were sequenced per donor among some 430 genotyped donors of the cohort, with roughly 18% of those sequences being non-productive.

Study-level results and caveats: Sequencing depth was assumed to be roughly uniform across donors in the presence/absence analyses, though that assumption may not hold. Compared with the roughly 710-donor mean, donors in an Asian-associated ancestry cluster had fewer N-insertions in productive TCRs, according to a later genetic analysis. A later analysis found that TCR association rates varied across HLA loci, with DRB1 alleles showing the most associated TCRs and HLA-C alleles the fewest. In an earlier analysis of some 640 of the donors, most TCR beta V segments were observed in productive rearrangements about 87% or about 30% of the time, broadly matching IMGT annotations. The authors suggested that the approach could potentially be generalized to other disease states and immunological phenotypes. A further reported finding was that TCR beta sequences accurately predicted the HLA-A and HLA-B alleles for most subjects in the first cohort. Because HLA typing was unavailable for some donors at each locus, only the typed subset was used in association tests. The classifier was reported to diagnose cytomegalovirus status with high specificity and sensitivity in both the original cohort and the validation cohort. Linkage disequilibrium might explain the correlated functional status among segregating V segments, but an unknown experimental factor could not be ruled out. V-gene and J-gene trimming of TCR beta chains was associated with a missense DCLRE1C variant in a later genetic analysis, and the association was replicated in an independent cohort. A later analysis reported that several top co-occurrence clusters appeared linked to parvovirus B19, influenza, CMV and Epstein-Barr virus. While some public TCRs were present in many individuals, most TCR sequences turned up only very rarely across donors. In a later analysis, about 16,000 TCR beta sequences were associated with specific HLA alleles at a false discovery rate of 0.05. A group of highly shared sequence variants was considered likely to be a technical artifact of the sequencing pipeline. Around 16 rarely observed V segments, including chromosome 9 orphons, were excluded from the earlier analysis of approximately 500 of the donors because counts were too low. Three of the identified cytomegalovirus-associated TCR beta chains were confirmed in vitro to be specific for cytomegalovirus antigens. This cohort had only TCR beta chains sequenced, and the lack of alpha or paired-chain data limited which features could be detected. The only immune exposure information available for the cohort was CMV serostatus. In the study, 150 to 200 TCR beta chains were listed as associated with cytomegalovirus. Compared with equally common non-associated chains, HLA-associated TCR beta chains in a later analysis were more clonally expanded and had lower generation probabilities. Because the 87-base-pair reads could not distinguish some IMGT-functional V segments, including TRBV6-2 and TRBV6-3, those segments were excluded. When HLA alleles, especially DR and DQ, strongly co-occurred, TCR associations were difficult to assign to individual alleles. A later analysis found that most CMV-associated TCR beta chains appeared HLA-restricted, with HLA associations seemingly driven largely by CMV exposure.

The cohort comprised more than 550 healthy bone marrow donors. At the time of sampling, every cohort member was nominally healthy, though immune exposures that went unrecorded were likely present. The donor tested CMV seropositive, placing the donor among the approximately 290 seropositive members of the cohort. Each donor provided a peripheral blood sample, and peripheral blood mononuclear cells were used for TCR beta sequencing. Genomic DNA was extracted from the blood cell samples with the Qiagen DNeasy Blood Extraction Kit. Library construction relied on the immunoSEQ multiplex PCR assay. The multiplex PCR relied on a mix of 60 forward primers for TCR Vbeta segments and 13 reverse primers for TCR Jbeta segments. The CDR3 region of rearranged TCR beta genes was amplified from genomic DNA with a multiplex PCR assay. On the Illumina HiSeq System, the amplified TCR beta libraries were sequenced as 87-base-pair reads. On the study's bioinformatics: Across the 640 or so repertoires, a later analysis counted some 80 million unique TCR beta chains, roughly 11 million of which were shared by at least two donors. Raw reads were error-corrected and collapsed into unique sequences with a nearest-neighbor algorithm that merged closely related sequences to remove PCR and sequencing errors. Alignment of CDR3 sequences to IMGT reference sequences was used to assign V, D and J gene segments. For a sequence to be retained, a match of at least six nucleotides to both a V gene segment and a J gene segment was required. Rearrangements were called productive when the CDR3 lacked stop codons and stayed in frame with V and J; all others were non-productive. CDR3 was defined by IMGT convention, running from the second conserved V-encoded cysteine to the conserved J-encoded phenylalanine. The earlier analysis of about 590 of the donors excluded sequences that lacked an unambiguous match to a single V gene segment. In an earlier analysis of approximately 550 of the donors, V segments were called functional above 56.7% productive rearrangements and were called segregating when the between-donor standard deviation exceeded 5%. To diagnose cytomegalovirus status from the catalog of TCR beta chain sequences, a statistical classification framework was built. In a later analysis, V and J genes were assigned by comparing TCR nucleotide sequences against IMGT/GENE-DB human TR gene sequences. A later analysis assigned CDR3 sequences and most-parsimonious VDJ recombination scenarios with the TCRdist pipeline. A later analysis defined each TCR beta chain by its CDR3 amino acid sequence plus V-gene family, and excluded reads lacking a unique V-gene family. To address suspected cross-contamination and a sequencing artifact, a later analysis removed a few hundred highly shared, low-generation-probability nucleotide sequences. A later analysis calculated a clonal expansion index for each public chain from normalized within-repertoire ranks of inferred template counts. Generation probabilities in a later analysis came from a VDJ recombination model fitted to out-of-frame rearrangements, and those results were checked against IGoR. In a later analysis, hypergeometric tests were used to score TCR-TCR, TCR-HLA and TCR-CMV co-occurrence, with a repertoire-size bias correction applied to TCR pairs. In a later analysis, false discovery rates were estimated by permuting HLA or CMV assignments 20 times. In a later analysis, co-occurring TCRs were grouped using DBSCAN, and TCRdist sequence similarity was added for clustering within HLA-allele-positive subsets. Repertoires with fewer than 30,000 or more than 120,000 public chains, plus five repertoires with anomalous nucleotide sharing, were excluded from co-occurrence clustering. TCRdb re-hosts the immuneACCESS table, in-frame sequences only. Its copies lack some clones; in the studies checked, an unresolved V gene accounts for under half of them, and the cause for the rest is not known. V and J calls and clone size are those listed in that table; D and trimming were worked out from the DNA. The sample profile shows more than 150,000 clones; about 85% of them were found once. 1.4% of the sample goes to the ten largest clones.

About this clone: This clone's antigen is unknown. One base away there is no much larger clone; base qualities are not given.

The CDR3 sequence holds 15 residues, the cysteine and phenylalanine included. The sequence is cut down to CDR3 DNA, 45 bases in frame from base 1. CDR1 and CDR2, per the germline V gene, are SGDLS and YYNGEE. V ends up 3 bases short and J 2 bases short, with an unmatched junction base count of 6. The TCR was taken from a girl aged 5-17 years in good health and CMV-seropositive. The sample consisted of PBMCs. The chain was built from TRBV9 and TRBJ2-3, with 7 middle bases fitting TRBD2. The DNA sequence reads TGTGCCAGCAGCGCAGGGACTACCACCACAGATACGCAGTATTTT. This translates into CASSAGTTTTDTQYF.